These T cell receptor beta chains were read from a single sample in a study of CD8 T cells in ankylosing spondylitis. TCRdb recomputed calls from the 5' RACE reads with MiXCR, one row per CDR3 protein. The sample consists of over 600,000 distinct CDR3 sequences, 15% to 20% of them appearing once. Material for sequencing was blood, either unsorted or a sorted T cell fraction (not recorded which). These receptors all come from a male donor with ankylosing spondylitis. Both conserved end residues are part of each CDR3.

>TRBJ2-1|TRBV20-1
CSARGMGGPGHEQFF
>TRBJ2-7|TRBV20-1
CSASKGSYEQYF
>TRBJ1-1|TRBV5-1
CASSPLEAGGGGVAFF
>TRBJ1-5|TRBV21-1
CASSKAYRDFRPQHF
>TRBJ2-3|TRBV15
CATSRRLAGAKGDTQYF
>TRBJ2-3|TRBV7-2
CASSLTSGSLTDTQYF
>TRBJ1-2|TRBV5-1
CASSSSTGTSYGYTF
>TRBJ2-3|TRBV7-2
CASSLVWPSPTDTQYF
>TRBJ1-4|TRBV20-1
CSQSGGDNEKLFF
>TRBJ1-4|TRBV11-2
CASSWAAEKLFF
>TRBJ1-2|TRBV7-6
CASSPDGAYGYTF
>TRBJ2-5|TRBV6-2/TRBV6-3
CASSAPGQNVETQYF
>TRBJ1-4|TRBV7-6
CASSPRDRGEKLFF
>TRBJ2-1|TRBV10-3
CAISDPPSGRPSGEQFF
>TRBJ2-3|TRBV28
CASIVGGSTDTQYF
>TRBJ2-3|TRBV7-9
CASSQTQGSTDTQYF
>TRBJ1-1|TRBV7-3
CASSLPGLKGSDTEAFF
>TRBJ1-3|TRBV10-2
CASHGEDLGFGNTIYF
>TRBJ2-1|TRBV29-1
CSSEAPQSSYNEQFF
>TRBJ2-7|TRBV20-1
CSARDFSGQGALEQYF
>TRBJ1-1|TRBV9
CASSVAGNTEAFF
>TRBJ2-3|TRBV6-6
CASSYMDTQYF
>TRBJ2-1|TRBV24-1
CATSDYSGVKFF
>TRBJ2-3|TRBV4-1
CASSHRTSATLTDTQYF
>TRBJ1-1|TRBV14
CASSQGGMRPEAFF
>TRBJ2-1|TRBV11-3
CASSLRFGGTSNEQFF
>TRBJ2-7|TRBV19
CASSAPGLLGYEQYF
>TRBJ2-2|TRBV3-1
CASSQGSLRGTGELFF
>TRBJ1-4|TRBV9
CASSVETGGRKLFF
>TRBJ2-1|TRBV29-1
CSGTTGGSNNEQFF
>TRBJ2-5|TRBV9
CASSVGANGGAQETQYF
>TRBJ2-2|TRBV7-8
CASSFYREGTGELFF
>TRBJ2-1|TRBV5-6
CASSLTSGGALYRNEQFF
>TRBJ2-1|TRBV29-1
CSVDPGTNEQFF
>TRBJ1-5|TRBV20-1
CSASAQAFGNQPQHF
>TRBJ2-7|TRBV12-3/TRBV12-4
CASSPGTSRSGEQYF
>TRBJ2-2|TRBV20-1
CSAVGASGSNTGELFF
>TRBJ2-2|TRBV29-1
CSVEVQGKAGELFF
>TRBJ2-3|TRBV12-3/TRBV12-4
CASSLAQGRGTQYF
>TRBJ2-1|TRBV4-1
CASSKSSGDYNEQFF
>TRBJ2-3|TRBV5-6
CASSKTGYTQYF
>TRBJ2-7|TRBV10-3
CATSNPGTEAYEQYF
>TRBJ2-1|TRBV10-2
CASRGFSGGRVGNEQFF
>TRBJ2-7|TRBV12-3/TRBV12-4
CASSLEGTGRHEQYF
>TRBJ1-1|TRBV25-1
CASSIQGNTEAFF
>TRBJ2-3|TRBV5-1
CASSSRDSNTDTQYF
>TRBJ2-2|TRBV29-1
CSVSRGANTGELFF
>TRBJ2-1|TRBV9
CASSVGPGGSYNEQFF
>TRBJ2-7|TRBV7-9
CASSLAAGVSYEQYF